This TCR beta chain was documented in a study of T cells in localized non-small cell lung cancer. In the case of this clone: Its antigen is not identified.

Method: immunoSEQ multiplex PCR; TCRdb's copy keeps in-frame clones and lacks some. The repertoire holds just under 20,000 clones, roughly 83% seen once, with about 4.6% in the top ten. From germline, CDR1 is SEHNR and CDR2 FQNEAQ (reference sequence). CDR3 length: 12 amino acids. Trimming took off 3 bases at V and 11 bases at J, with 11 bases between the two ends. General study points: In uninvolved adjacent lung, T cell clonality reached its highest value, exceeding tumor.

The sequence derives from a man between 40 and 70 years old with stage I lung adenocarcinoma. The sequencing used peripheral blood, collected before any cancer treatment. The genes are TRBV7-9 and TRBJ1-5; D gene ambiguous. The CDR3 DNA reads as TGTGCCAGCAGCTTGGTGGGATCAGCCCAGCATTTT. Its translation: CASSLVGSAQHF. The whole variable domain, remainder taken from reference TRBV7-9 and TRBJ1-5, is DTGVSQNPRHKITKRGQNVTFRCDPISEHNRLYWYRQTLGQGPEFLTYFQNEAQLEKSRLLSDRFSAERPKGSFSTLEIQRTEQGDSAMYLCASSLVGSAQHFGDGTRLSIL.